This TCR beta chain was profiled in a study of cytomegalovirus exposure and HLA in healthy donors. Points from the study as a whole: In vitro confirmation showed a few CMV-associated chains to be CMV antigen specific.

TCRdb's copy holds only in-frame clones and misses some; the assay was immunoSEQ multiplex PCR. Of roughly 120,000 clones listed, more than 85% are singletons. On this clone itself: Antigen unknown. One end of the junction varies from germline; a read error may be responsible.

Germline V CDR1 and CDR2: SSHAT, FNYEAQ (reference sequence). The CDR3 totals 12 residues. The V call is TRBV7-7, the J call TRBJ2-1, with D possibly matching TRBD2 (5 bases). Input material: PBMCs. The TCR sequence derives from a man between 18 and 35 years old in good health and CMV-seropositive. The CDR3 coding sequence is TGTGCTAGCAGCTCGGGGATGGGTGAGCAGTTCTTC. Protein sequence: CASSSGMGEQFF.